This is a list of T cell receptor beta chains from one sample in a study of T cell responses to AZD1222 COVID-19 vaccine. Assay used: immunoSEQ multiplex PCR; TCRdb lists only in-frame clones, some missing. The table lists some 110,000 clones, roughly 87% of them singletons. Here the sequenced sample was peripheral blood, taken on day 0 of AZD1222 vaccination. These receptors were taken from an adult in good health. Both conserved end residues are part of each CDR3. Size is omitted from some rows. Given values are once, few, many or a class for expanded clones.

v_call	clone_size	cdr3_aa
TRBV27	NA	CASSPGTVGDTEAFF
TRBV5-1	NA	CASSLGTGGGRNQPQHF
TRBV6-1	NA	CASSAIIGGKGYGYTF
TRBV2	NA	CASSEAGSTEAFF
TRBV28	NA	CASLPGQGWGEKLFF
TRBV29-1	few	CSVRGETEAFF
TRBV11-3	NA	CASSFGGAGSPLHF
TRBV30	NA	CAWGDKVKETQYF
TRBV6-6	NA	CASSYDGSSYNEQFF
TRBV5-1	NA	CASSLNRPYEQYF
TRBV15	NA	CATSRANRVGNEKLFF
TRBV6-4	NA	CASSDQALGLAGYNEQFF
TRBV19	NA	CASSIDRGADGYTF
TRBV27	NA	CASSPTVYYGYTF
TRBV27	NA	CASRPTTSGAYEQYF
TRBV12-3/TRBV12-4	NA	CASSLSHNYGYTF
TRBV12-3/TRBV12-4	NA	CASSTLYGYTF
TRBV6-1	NA	CASSDNKLFF
TRBV4-1	NA	CASSQEAGTNSPLHF
TRBV6-5	NA	CASSYSLGNSYNEQFF
TRBV11-3	NA	CASSLVRGRGTGELFF
TRBV24-1	once	CATSAWDGGADEQYF
TRBV9	NA	CASSGTGLNSPLHF
TRBV6-5	NA	CASSLAGVGIGELFF
TRBV15	few	CATSRDIGTGELFF
TRBV19	few	CASHSREGDYGYTF
TRBV7-2	NA	CASSLTGGQTEAFF
TRBV6-6	NA	CASSYGTSGTQYF
TRBV4-1	NA	CASSQISGRGYTF
TRBV19	NA	CASSPVGGVAGTQYF
TRBV2	NA	CASTEYVGTSDEQFF
TRBV28	NA	CASSLGRGYTF
TRBV19	NA	CASSIGGGGPANTQYF
TRBV28	once	CASSDSGSDTQYF
TRBV27	NA	CASSSTSGRNNEQFF
TRBV7-6	NA	CASSLRPSGGAPNTGELFF
TRBV3-1/TRBV3-2	NA	CASSQAWGSTEAFF
TRBV4-1	once	CASSQGLAVYNEQFF
TRBV28	NA	CAGSVTQNTEAFF
TRBV9	NA	CASSQALGAGEAFF
TRBV30	NA	CAWSNPGAGNTIYF
TRBV24-1	NA	CATSKGYEQYF
TRBV25-1	NA	CASSETGRGQPQHF
TRBV6-5	NA	CASSRTSGPQGTQYF
TRBV25-1	NA	CASSGYEKLFF
TRBV7-9	NA	CASSPGTGVKNIQYF
TRBV6-5	few	CASSLGILATQYF
TRBV2	NA	CASSEAPVRASPEAFF
TRBV19	NA	CASKAGRGKGMNTEAFF